Following are 11 T cell receptor beta chains from one sample sequenced in a study of cytomegalovirus exposure and HLA in healthy donors. The PCR had 60 Vbeta and 13 Jbeta primers. Profiled with immunoSEQ multiplex PCR; TCRdb holds only in-frame clones, not every one. The data contain 150,000 to 200,000 clones, 87% of them singletons. The material sequenced was PBMCs. These receptors came from a boy aged 2-9 years in good health and CMV-seronegative.

The chain recombines TRBV11-2 with TRBJ1-2; D ambiguous. This CDR3 has 12 residues. V lost 2 bases to trimming and J lost 6 bases, with 7 bases between them. CDR1 SGHAT and CDR2 FQNNGV come from the germline V gene. Written as DNA, the CDR3 is TGTGCCAGCAGCTTACTCCGGGATGGCTACACCTTC. Protein: CASSLLRDGYTF.

The chain is built from TRBV27 and TRBJ2-5; D not resolved. Germline values: CDR1 MNHEY, CDR2 SMNVEV (reference sequence). CDR3 length equals 13 residues. V shed 2 bases and J shed 1 base, with 5 bases lying between them. The DNA for the CDR3 is TGTGCCAGCAGTTTACGGGTCCAAGAGACCCAGTACTTC. Its translation: CASSLRVQETQYF.

This clone was seen once. The chain's CDR3 is CASSLGQGYTGNTIYF. CDR3 DNA sequence: TGTGCCAGCAGTTTGGGACAGGGGTATACTGGAAACACCATATATTTT. The genes are TRBV28 and TRBJ1-3; 10 nucleotides line up with TRBD1. Germline CDR1 reads MDHEN; CDR2 reads SYDVKM. With 3 bases clipped from V and 2 bases from J, the junction kept 4 bases outside the gene matches. The CDR3 has 16 residues.

The chain uses TRBV9 and TRBJ2-3; 9 positions match TRBD2. Germline CDR1 is SGDLS and CDR2 is YYNGEE. CDR3 size: 16 residues. With 3 bases clipped from V and 0 bases from J, the junction kept 5 bases outside the gene matches. Written as DNA, the CDR3 is TGTGCCAGCAGCGCCCAGACTAGCGGAAGCACAGATACGCAGTATTTT. It codes for CASSAQTSGSTDTQYF. The entire variable domain, with the rest obtained from reference TRBV9 and TRBJ2-3, is as follows: DSGVTQTPKHLITATGQRVTLRCSPRSGDLSVYWYQQSLDQGLQFLIQYYNGEERAKGNILERFSAQQFPDLHSELNLSSLELGDSALYFCASSAQTSGSTDTQYFGPGTRLTVL.

The chain couples TRBV7-3 to TRBJ2-5; 8 nucleotides agree with TRBD2. The CDR3 length is 12 residues. Trimming took 4 bases from V and 5 from J; bases not matched to a gene: 0. Germline V gives CDR1 SGHTA, CDR2 FQGTGA. CDR3 protein: CASSSGGETQYF. CDR3 nucleotide sequence: TGTGCCAGCAGCTCGGGGGGGGAGACCCAGTACTTC.

This clone was detected once. The chain is built from TRBV27 and TRBJ1-2; weak D call: TRBD1 (6 bases). In germline, CDR1 is MNHEY, CDR2 SMNVEV (reference sequence). The CDR3 spans 14 residues. Between the trimmed V and J ends, which lost 6 bases and 8 bases, there was a span of 19 bases. CDR3 protein: CASRDSAGMRGYTF. CDR3 DNA: TGTGCCAGCAGGGACAGTGCAGGAATGAGAGGCTACACCTTC.

V usage is TRBV7-3 and J usage is TRBJ2-2, with D tentatively TRBD2 (6 bases). CDR3 length: 14 amino acids. Germline assignment: CDR1 SGHTA and CDR2 FQGTGA. V was cut by 2 bases and J by 4 bases, with 8 bases left in between. For the CDR3, the DNA is TGTGCCAGCAGCTTACGCGGGATCACCGGGGAGCTGTTTTTT. Its translation: CASSLRGITGELFF.

The chain links TRBV30 to TRBJ1-4; 7 bases match TRBD1. The length of the CDR3 is 14 residues. Germline V gene lookup returns CDR1 GTSNPN and CDR2 SVGIG (reference sequence). V gave up 0 bases and J gave up 8 bases; unmatched junction bases: 6. CDR3: CAWSVRQGKEKLFF. The CDR3 DNA reads as TGTGCCTGGAGTGTACGACAGGGCAAAGAAAAACTGTTTTTT.

This chain uses TRBV19 with TRBJ2-2; maybe TRBD2 (5 bases). V shed 0 bases and J shed 7 bases, with 9 bases lying between them. The germline V gene has CDR1 LNHDA and CDR2 SQIVND (reference sequence). The CDR3 spans 14 residues. The DNA of the CDR3 is TGTGCCAGTAGTATAGACGGGGAACACGGGGAGCTGTTTTTT. Translation: CASSIDGEHGELFF.

The chain links TRBV6-1 to TRBJ2-2, with 8 bases aligning to TRBD2. V was clipped by 6 bases and J by 5 bases; unmatched bases: 8. Germline CDR1 and CDR2: MNHNS and SASEGT. This CDR3 has 15 residues. The CDR3, as DNA: TGTGCCAGCAGGGGAGCGGGAGTAGGGACCGGGGAGCTGTTTTTT. It specifies CASRGAGVGTGELFF.

The V call is TRBV27, the J call TRBJ2-7; D might be TRBD1 (6 bases). The CDR3 is 13 residues long. Germline CDR1 reads MNHEY; CDR2 reads SMNVEV (reference sequence). With 3 bases removed from V and 5 bases from J, the gap between germline ends came to 11 bases. Here the CDR3 DNA reads TGTGCCAGCAGTTTCATCAGGGGAAACGAGCAGTACTTC. Its translation is CASSFIRGNEQYF.